The rows below give T cell receptor beta chains drawn from one sample of a study of early T cells in non-severe SARS-CoV-2 infection. TCRdb called the 5' RACE reads again in MiXCR, with one record for every CDR3 protein. Of tens of thousands of distinct CDR3 sequences listed, more than 4% are singletons. Sequences were obtained from whole blood. The receptors stem from an adult who was a healthcare worker with PCR-confirmed SARS-CoV-2 infection or an uninfected control (not recorded which). The CDR3 runs from the conserved cysteine through the conserved F or W. The order of the fields is CDR3 protein, CDR3 DNA, clone size, J gene, V gene, D gene, CDR3 length. The D gene is left open where the match is weak. A row's size may be missing; if present it is once, few, many or a size class.

CDR3: CASATQGNQDTQYF
DNA: TGTGCCAGCGCTACACAAGGGAACCAAGATACGCAGTATTTT
size: many
J: TRBJ2-3
V: TRBV6-1
D: -
length: 14

CDR3: CSASGTSSYEQYF
DNA: TGCAGTGCTAGTGGGACTTCCTCCTACGAGCAGTACTTC
size: many
J: TRBJ2-7
V: TRBV20-1
D: -
length: 13

CDR3: CSARVSGSAFSYEQYF
DNA: TGCAGTGCTAGGGTTAGCGGGAGCGCATTTTCCTACGAGCAGTACTTC
size: few
J: TRBJ2-7
V: TRBV20-1
D: TRBD2
length: 16

CDR3: CASSLARGGKGF
DNA: TGTGCCAGCAGTTTAGCTCGGGGCGGCAAAGGCTTT
size: many
J: TRBJ1-1
V: TRBV12-3/TRBV12-4
D: -
length: 12

CDR3: CSVDSARETVYNEQFF
DNA: TGCAGCGTTGATTCAGCGCGGGAGACGGTCTACAATGAGCAGTTCTTC
size: medium-sized
J: TRBJ2-1
V: TRBV29-1
D: TRBD2
length: 16

CDR3: CASSLRAGGYTGNTIYF
DNA: TGTGCCAGCAGTTTAAGGGCAGGGGGCTATACTGGAAACACCATATATTTT
size: few
J: TRBJ1-3
V: TRBV12-3/TRBV12-4
D: TRBD1
length: 17

CDR3: CASSQFPGRRETEAFF
DNA: TGTGCCAGCAGCCAATTCCCCGGACGCAGGGAAACTGAAGCTTTCTTT
size: many
J: TRBJ1-1
V: TRBV12-3/TRBV12-4
D: -
length: 16

CDR3: CASSANYGYTF
DNA: TGTGCCAGCAGCGCTAACTATGGCTACACCTTC
size: many
J: TRBJ1-2
V: TRBV7-9
D: -
length: 11

CDR3: CASSYAGTEQFF
DNA: TGTGCCAGCAGTTATGCCGGGACCGAGCAGTTCTTC
size: many
J: TRBJ2-1
V: TRBV6-2/TRBV6-3
D: -
length: 12

CDR3: CATSDGLIVTGKMNTEAFF
DNA: TGTGCCACCAGTGATGGCTTAATTGTGACAGGGAAAATGAACACTGAAGCTTTCTTT
size: -
J: TRBJ1-1
V: TRBV24-1
D: TRBD1
length: 19

CDR3: CASSPTGIGNQPQHF
DNA: TGTGCCAGCAGCCCCACAGGGATCGGCAATCAGCCCCAGCATTTT
size: many
J: TRBJ1-5
V: TRBV7-2
D: -
length: 15

CDR3: CASSYALGANYGYTF
DNA: TGCGCCAGCAGCTACGCCTTAGGAGCTAACTATGGCTACACCTTC
size: many
J: TRBJ1-2
V: TRBV5-1
D: -
length: 15

CDR3: CASSLTGRYTEAFF
DNA: TGTGCCAGCAGCTTAACAGGGAGATACACTGAAGCTTTCTTT
size: few
J: TRBJ1-1
V: TRBV5-6
D: -
length: 14

CDR3: CASSAGSNEQYF
DNA: TGTGCCAGCAGTGCGGGATCGAACGAGCAGTACTTC
size: many
J: TRBJ2-7
V: TRBV2
D: -
length: 12

CDR3: CATSVAFEETQYF
DNA: TGTGCCACCAGTGTTGCTTTTGAAGAGACCCAGTACTTC
size: many
J: TRBJ2-5
V: TRBV24-1
D: -
length: 13

CDR3: CASSPWDSPSPLHF
DNA: TGTGCCAGCAGCCCATGGGACAGTCCATCACCCCTCCACTTT
size: many
J: TRBJ1-6
V: TRBV7-9
D: TRBD1
length: 14

CDR3: CSARDTPGEQYF
DNA: TGCAGTGCTCGGGACACCCCCGGCGAGCAGTACTTC
size: -
J: TRBJ2-7
V: TRBV20-1
D: -
length: 12

CDR3: CASSQNTGKQEQFF
DNA: TGTGCCAGCAGCCAGAATACAGGGAAACAAGAGCAGTTCTTC
size: many
J: TRBJ2-1
V: TRBV3-1
D: -
length: 14

CDR3: CASSYSSVGKGNEQFF
DNA: TGTGCCAGCAGTTACTCGAGTGTCGGAAAGGGCAATGAGCAGTTCTTC
size: many
J: TRBJ2-1
V: TRBV6-2/TRBV6-3
D: -
length: 16

CDR3: CASSLASVGRDSSYNEQFF
DNA: TGTGCCAGCAGCTTAGCCTCCGTCGGGCGGGACAGCTCCTACAATGAGCAGTTCTTC
size: many
J: TRBJ2-1
V: TRBV7-2
D: -
length: 19

CDR3: CASSQTGDGEKLFF
DNA: TGTGCCAGCAGTCAGACAGGGGACGGGGAAAAACTGTTTTTT
size: many
J: TRBJ1-4
V: TRBV12-3/TRBV12-4
D: TRBD1
length: 14

CDR3: CASSFPGLAGYTF
DNA: TGTGCCAGCAGCTTCCCCGGACTAGCCGGCTACACCTTC
size: few
J: TRBJ1-2
V: TRBV7-2
D: -
length: 13

CDR3: CSARRASGGSYNEQFF
DNA: TGCAGTGCTAGGCGCGCTAGCGGGGGTTCCTACAATGAGCAGTTCTTC
size: -
J: TRBJ2-1
V: TRBV20-1
D: TRBD2
length: 16

CDR3: CASSLTRDTETEAFF
DNA: TGTGCCAGCAGCTTAACGAGGGATACAGAAACTGAAGCTTTCTTT
size: few
J: TRBJ1-1
V: TRBV7-3
D: -
length: 15

CDR3: CASNALDGDGYTF
DNA: TGTGCCAGCAACGCATTGGACGGTGATGGCTACACCTTC
size: few
J: TRBJ1-2
V: TRBV27
D: -
length: 13

CDR3: CASSLEGPSYNEQFF
DNA: TGCGCCAGCAGCTTGGAGGGCCCCTCCTACAATGAGCAGTTCTTC
size: many
J: TRBJ2-1
V: TRBV5-1
D: -
length: 15

CDR3: CASSLGGGGYGYTF
DNA: TGTGCCAGCAGCTTAGGAGGGGGCGGCTATGGCTACACCTTC
size: few
J: TRBJ1-2
V: TRBV7-9
D: TRBD1
length: 14

CDR3: CSATGLAGIGHEQFF
DNA: TGCAGTGCTACGGGACTAGCGGGAATCGGCCATGAGCAGTTCTTC
size: few
J: TRBJ2-1
V: TRBV20-1
D: TRBD2
length: 15